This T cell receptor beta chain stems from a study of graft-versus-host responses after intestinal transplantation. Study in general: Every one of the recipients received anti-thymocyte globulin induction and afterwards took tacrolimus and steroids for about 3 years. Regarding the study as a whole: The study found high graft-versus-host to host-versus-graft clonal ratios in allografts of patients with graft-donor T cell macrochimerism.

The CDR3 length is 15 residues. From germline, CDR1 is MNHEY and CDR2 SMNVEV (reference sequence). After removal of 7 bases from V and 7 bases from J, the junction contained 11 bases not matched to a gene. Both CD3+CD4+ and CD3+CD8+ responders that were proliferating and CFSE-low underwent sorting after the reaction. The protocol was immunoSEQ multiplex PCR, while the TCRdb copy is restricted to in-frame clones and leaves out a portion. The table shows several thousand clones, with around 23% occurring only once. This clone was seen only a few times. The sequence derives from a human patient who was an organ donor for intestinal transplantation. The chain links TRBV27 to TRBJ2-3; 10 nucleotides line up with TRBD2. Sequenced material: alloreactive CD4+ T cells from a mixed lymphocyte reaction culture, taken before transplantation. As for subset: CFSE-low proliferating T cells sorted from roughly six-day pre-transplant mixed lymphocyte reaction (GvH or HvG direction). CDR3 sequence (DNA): TGTGCCAGCACCCGTGGACTAGCGGAGATACATACGCAGTATTTT. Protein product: CASTRGLAEIHTQYF.